The rows below give T cell receptor beta chains drawn from one sample of a study of blood T cell repertoires in COVID-19. Produced via immunoSEQ multiplex PCR; TCRdb's table is partial and in-frame only. The data hold 390,000 or so clones, with around nine tenths observed a single time. Sequencing was carried out using PBMCs or T cells enriched from blood (not recorded which). These receptors were taken from a woman between 45 and 65 years old who had recovered from COVID-19. The CDR3 runs from the conserved cysteine through the conserved F or W. D genes are given only for firm matches. Clone size is shown for a subset of rows, as once, few, many or a class of expanded clone.

>NA|TRBJ1-2|NA|TRBV11-2
TGTGCCAGCAGCTTAGCCCCCGGGGGGCCGCCCTATGGCTACACCTTC
CASSLAPGGPPYGYTF
>NA|TRBJ2-1|NA|TRBV27
TGTGCCAGCAGTTTAAGGTTAGGGACAATCAGCTCCTACAATGAGCAGTTCTTC
CASSLRLGTISSYNEQFF
>NA|TRBJ1-2|TRBD1|TRBV4-2
TGTGCCAGCAGCCAAGACGGACAGGGTGGCTATGGCTACACCTTC
CASSQDGQGGYGYTF
>NA|TRBJ2-3|NA|TRBV9
TGTGCCAGCAGCCATTCCGAGGGTAGCGGAAGCACAGATACGCAGTATTTT
CASSHSEGSGSTDTQYF
>NA|TRBJ2-2|NA|TRBV10-3
TGTGCCATCAGACTCGAAGCCGGGGAGCTGTTTTTT
CAIRLEAGELFF
>NA|TRBJ1-5|TRBD1|TRBV28
TGTGCCAGTAGGACAGGGCCTAATCAGCCCCAGCATTTT
CASRTGPNQPQHF
>NA|TRBJ2-4|TRBD1|TRBV19
TGTGCCAGTAGTAAGGACAGGGGGGAGTGGGGCATTCAGTACTTC
CASSKDRGEWGIQYF
>NA|TRBJ1-4|TRBD1|TRBV5-1
TGCGCCAGCAGCCCCGACAGGGGCGAGGAAAAACTGTTTTTT
CASSPDRGEEKLFF
>NA|TRBJ2-5|TRBD1|TRBV5-1
TGCGCCAGCAGCCGACAGGGGCGCGGAGAAGAGACCCAGTACTTC
CASSRQGRGEETQYF
>NA|TRBJ1-6|NA|TRBV28
TGTGCCAGCAGCCCCCCAGGGGATGGTAATTCACCCCTCCACTTT
CASSPPGDGNSPLHF
>NA|TRBJ2-3|NA|TRBV7-3
TGTGCCAGCAGCTTAGAGGCTAGCGTATACACAGATACGCAGTATTTT
CASSLEASVYTDTQYF
>NA|TRBJ1-2|NA|TRBV19
TGTGCCAGTAGTATAGGGGACTCAAGGAACTATGGCTACACCTTC
CASSIGDSRNYGYTF
>NA|TRBJ2-1|NA|TRBV4-2
TGTGCCAGCAGCCAAGATGATCCCGATCGGCGACTAGTCGTTAGCTCCTACAATGAGCAGTTCTTC
CASSQDDPDRRLVVSSYNEQFF
>NA|TRBJ1-1|NA|TRBV19
TGTGCCAGTAGTATAGTTGGGGGGGCGAACACTGAAGCTTTCTTT
CASSIVGGANTEAFF
>NA|TRBJ2-1|NA|TRBV30
TGTGCCTGGCGACTAGAATTCAATGAGCAGTTCTTC
CAWRLEFNEQFF
>NA|TRBJ2-2|TRBD2|TRBV6-1
TGTGCCAGCAGTGCCCTAGCGGGGGGGAAGGCCGGGGAGCTGTTTTTT
CASSALAGGKAGELFF
>NA|TRBJ1-1|NA|TRBV6-1
TGTGCCAGCAGTGAAACATGGGCGAACACTGAAGCTTTCTTT
CASSETWANTEAFF
>NA|TRBJ2-1|TRBD2|TRBV11-2
TGTGCCAGCACCCCCCCGAGTCCGGCTAGCGGGGGGTCCGAGCAGTTCTTC
CASTPPSPASGGSEQFF
>NA|TRBJ1-2|NA|TRBV19
TGTGCCAGTAGGGGCGGCGTCGGGATGGGAGGCTACACCTTC
CASRGGVGMGGYTF
>once|TRBJ1-1|NA|TRBV5-1
TGCGCCAGCAGCCCCGCCTATGAGGGATCTGAAGCTTTCTTT
CASSPAYEGSEAFF
>once|TRBJ2-7|TRBD2|TRBV30
TGTGCCTGGAGTCCCCAACTAGCGGGGGTTCTAGAGCAGTACTTC
CAWSPQLAGVLEQYF
>NA|TRBJ1-5|NA|TRBV30
TGTGCCTGGAGTGTAAGGGGGAATCAGCCCCAGCATTTT
CAWSVRGNQPQHF
>NA|TRBJ1-3|NA|TRBV6-5
TGTGCCAGCAGTTCACAGGCGTATGGAAACACCATATATTTT
CASSSQAYGNTIYF
>NA|TRBJ1-1|TRBD1|TRBV3-1/TRBV3-2
TGTGCCAGCAGCCAAGACGGGGCAACAGGGGTGAACTCTGAAGCTTTCTTT
CASSQDGATGVNSEAFF
>NA|TRBJ2-7|NA|TRBV12-3/TRBV12-4
TGTGCCAGCAGGGGGCCCAGCAAATACGAGCAGTACTTC
CASRGPSKYEQYF
>NA|TRBJ2-7|NA|TRBV30
TGTGCCTGGAGTGTACTCTCCTATGAGCAGTACTTC
CAWSVLSYEQYF
>NA|TRBJ1-2|TRBD1|TRBV4-2
TGTGCCAGCAGCCAAGGACAGGGGAATTCCTATGGCTACACCTTC
CASSQGQGNSYGYTF
>NA|TRBJ1-2|TRBD1|TRBV6-6
TGTGCCAGCAGTCTCCCGGGACAGCCTCTGGGCTACACCTTC
CASSLPGQPLGYTF
>NA|TRBJ2-1|TRBD1|TRBV29-1
TGCAGCGTTGAAGATCAGGACAGGGCAAATGAGCAGTTCTTC
CSVEDQDRANEQFF
>NA|TRBJ1-5|NA|TRBV4-1
TGCGCCAGCAGCCAAGCGCACGTGGGAGTTAGCAATCAGCCCCAGCATTTT
CASSQAHVGVSNQPQHF
>few|TRBJ1-1|NA|TRBV15
TGTGCCACCGCAAGAGAGCTGAACACTGAAGCTTTCTTT
CATARELNTEAFF
>NA|TRBJ2-5|NA|TRBV21-1
TGTGCCAGCAGCGAGGGGAGGAGAGAGATGGTCGATAGTAGTGTGGAGACCCAGTACTTC
CASSEGRREMVDSSVETQYF
>NA|TRBJ2-3|NA|TRBV18
TGTGCCAGCTCACCTGTTACATTTAGCACAGATACGCAGTATTTT
CASSPVTFSTDTQYF
>few|TRBJ1-1|TRBD1|TRBV28
TGTGCCGCGTCACAGGACAGGGAGACTGAAGCTTTCTTT
CAASQDRETEAFF
>many|TRBJ2-1|TRBD2|TRBV5-1
TGCGCCAGCTCTGCGGGGGTTAGAGAGCAGTTCTTC
CASSAGVREQFF
>NA|TRBJ2-2|NA|TRBV29-1
TGCAGCGTTGCGGCACCCGGGCAGGGGAACACCGGGGAGCTGTTTTTT
CSVAAPGQGNTGELFF
>NA|TRBJ1-4|TRBD1|TRBV3-1/TRBV3-2
TGTGCCAGCACTCGGGAGACAGGGCGGGCTAATGAAAAACTGTTTTTT
CASTRETGRANEKLFF
>NA|TRBJ1-4|NA|TRBV11-2
TGTGCCAGCAGCTTAGTCAGCAGGGTAAGTGAAAAACTGTTTTTT
CASSLVSRVSEKLFF
>NA|TRBJ2-5|TRBD2|TRBV5-1
TGCGCCAGCAGCGGGACCGGGACTAGCCGGTCACAGACCCAGTACTTC
CASSGTGTSRSQTQYF
>once|TRBJ1-2|NA|TRBV30
TGTGCCTGGAGAGGATGGGTCGTACGGACTGAAGCTAACTATGGCTACACCTTC
CAWRGWVVRTEANYGYTF
>NA|TRBJ2-1|NA|TRBV13
TGTGCCAGCAGCTTTGGAGGTTCCGCTGAGCAGTTCTTC
CASSFGGSAEQFF
>NA|TRBJ1-1|NA|TRBV5-6
TGTGCCAGCAGCTTGAGGGTCACAGGACTGAACACTGAAGCTTTCTTT
CASSLRVTGLNTEAFF
>once|TRBJ1-2|TRBD1|TRBV29-1
TGCAGCGTTAGGTGGTTCGGGGACAGAGCTAACTATGGCTACACCTTC
CSVRWFGDRANYGYTF
>NA|TRBJ2-2|TRBD1|TRBV9
TGTGCCAGCACCAGACAGGGTACGGAGCTGTTTTTT
CASTRQGTELFF
>NA|TRBJ1-5|NA|TRBV4-1
TGCGCCAGCAGCCAAGAAACAGGGACTAGCTCCATTAGCAATCAGCCCCAGCATTTT
CASSQETGTSSISNQPQHF
>NA|TRBJ1-5|NA|TRBV18
TGTGCCAGCTCATCCTACGCGGTGTCGGCAACCCTTAATCAGCCCCAGCATTTT
CASSSYAVSATLNQPQHF
>NA|TRBJ1-1|NA|TRBV12-3/TRBV12-4
TGTGCCAGCAGTCCAGAGACAGGCTCTGAAGCTTTCTTT
CASSPETGSEAFF
>NA|TRBJ1-1|NA|TRBV28
TGTGCCACCCTAACAGCAAACACTGAAGCTTTCTTT
CATLTANTEAFF
>NA|TRBJ1-2|TRBD1|TRBV9
TGTGCCAGCAGCGTAGACCAAGGAGGGGGCCTCGTGGGCTACACCTTC
CASSVDQGGGLVGYTF
>NA|TRBJ2-7|NA|TRBV3-1/TRBV3-2
TGTGCCAGCTCGGTAGGGGCAGAGCAGTACTTC
CASSVGAEQYF
>NA|TRBJ1-1|NA|TRBV19
TGTGCCAGTATGACGTGGGGGAGGACCACTGAAGCTTTCTTT
CASMTWGRTTEAFF
>NA|TRBJ1-2|NA|TRBV6-5
TGTGCCAGCAGTTACGGGACGGGGGGGAGTGGTGGCTACACCTTC
CASSYGTGGSGGYTF
>NA|TRBJ1-5|NA|TRBV3-1/TRBV3-2
TGTGCCAGCAGCCAGGCGGACAATCAGCCCCAGCATTTT
CASSQADNQPQHF
>NA|TRBJ1-2|TRBD1|TRBV27
TGTGCCAGCAGTTCGACGACAGGGGTGGTGAACGGCTACACCTTC
CASSSTTGVVNGYTF
>NA|TRBJ1-3|TRBD1|TRBV4-2
TGTGCCAGCCGGACAGGGATGCCGGAATCTGGAAACACCATATATTTT
CASRTGMPESGNTIYF
>NA|TRBJ1-2|NA|TRBV18
TGTGCCAGCTCATCCACCCCAGGAAACTATGGCTACACCTTC
CASSSTPGNYGYTF
>once|TRBJ1-2|TRBD1|TRBV27
TGTGCCAGCAGTTTGGTTGCAGGGGGCTATTATGGCTACACCTTC
CASSLVAGGYYGYTF